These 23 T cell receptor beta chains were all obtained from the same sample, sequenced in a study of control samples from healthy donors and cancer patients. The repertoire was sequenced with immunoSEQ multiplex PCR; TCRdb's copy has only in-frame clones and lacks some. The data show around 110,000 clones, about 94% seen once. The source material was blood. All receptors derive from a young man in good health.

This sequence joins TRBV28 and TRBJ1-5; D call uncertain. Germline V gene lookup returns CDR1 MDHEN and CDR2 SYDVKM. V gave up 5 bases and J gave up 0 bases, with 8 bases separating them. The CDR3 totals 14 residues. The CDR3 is CASSIIYSNQPQHF. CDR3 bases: TGTGCCAGCAGTATAATCTATAGCAATCAGCCCCAGCATTTT.

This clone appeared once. The CDR3 reads CASSLGQSSYNEQFF. The CDR3 DNA reads as TGTGCCAGCAGCTTGGGACAGAGCTCCTACAATGAGCAGTTCTTC. The chain recombines TRBV9 with TRBJ2-1; TRBD1 aligns across 7 bases. The V gene's germline CDR1 is SGDLS and CDR2 YYNGEE. The trim removed 4 bases at V and 0 bases at J, leaving 4 bases unmatched. The CDR3 extends over 15 amino acids.

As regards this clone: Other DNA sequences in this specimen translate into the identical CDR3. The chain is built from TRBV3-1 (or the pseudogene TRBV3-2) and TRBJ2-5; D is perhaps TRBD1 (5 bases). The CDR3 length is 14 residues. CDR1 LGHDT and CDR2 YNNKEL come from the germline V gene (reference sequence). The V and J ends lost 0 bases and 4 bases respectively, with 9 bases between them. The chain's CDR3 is CASSQEGVRETQYF. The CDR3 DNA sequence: TGTGCCAGCAGCCAAGAAGGGGTCCGAGAGACCCAGTACTTC.

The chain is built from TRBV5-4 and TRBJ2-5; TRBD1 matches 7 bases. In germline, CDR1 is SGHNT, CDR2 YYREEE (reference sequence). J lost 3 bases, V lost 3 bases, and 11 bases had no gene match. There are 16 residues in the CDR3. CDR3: CASSSGAGTEEETQYF. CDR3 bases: TGTGCCAGCAGCTCAGGGGCCGGGACAGAAGAAGAGACCCAGTACTTC.

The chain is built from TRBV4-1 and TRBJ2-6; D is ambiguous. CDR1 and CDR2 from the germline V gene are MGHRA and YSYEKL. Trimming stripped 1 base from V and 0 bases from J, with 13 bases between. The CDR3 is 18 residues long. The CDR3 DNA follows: TGCGCCAGCAGCCAAGTTGACCTTCTACCCTCTGGGGCCAACGTCCTGACTTTC. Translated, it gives CASSQVDLLPSGANVLTF.

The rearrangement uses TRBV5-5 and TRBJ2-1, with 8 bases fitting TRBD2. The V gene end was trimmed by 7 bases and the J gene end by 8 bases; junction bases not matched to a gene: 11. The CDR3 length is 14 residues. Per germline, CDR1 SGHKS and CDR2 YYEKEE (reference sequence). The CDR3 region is CASRPGGARDEQFF. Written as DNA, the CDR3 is TGTGCCAGCCGACCGGGGGGGGCTCGGGATGAGCAGTTCTTC. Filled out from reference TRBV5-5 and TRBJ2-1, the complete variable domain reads DAGVTQSPTHLIKTRGQQVTLRCSPISGHKSVSWYQQVLGQGPQFIFQYYEKEERGRGNFPDRFSARQFPNYSSELNVNALLLGDSALYLCASRPGGARDEQFFGPGTRLTVL.

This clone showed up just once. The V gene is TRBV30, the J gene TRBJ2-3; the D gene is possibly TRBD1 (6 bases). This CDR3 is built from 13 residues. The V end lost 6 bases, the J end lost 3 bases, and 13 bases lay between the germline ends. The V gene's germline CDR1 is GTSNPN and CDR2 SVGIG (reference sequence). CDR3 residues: CACADRMTDTQYF. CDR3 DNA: TGTGCCTGTGCGGACAGAATGACAGATACGCAGTATTTT.

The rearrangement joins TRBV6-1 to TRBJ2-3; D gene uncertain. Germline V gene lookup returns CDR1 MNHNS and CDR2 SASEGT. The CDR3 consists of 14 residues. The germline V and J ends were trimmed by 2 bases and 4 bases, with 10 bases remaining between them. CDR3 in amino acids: CASSEIGLADTQYF. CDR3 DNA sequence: TGTGCCAGCAGTGAAATAGGGCTGGCAGATACGCAGTATTTT.

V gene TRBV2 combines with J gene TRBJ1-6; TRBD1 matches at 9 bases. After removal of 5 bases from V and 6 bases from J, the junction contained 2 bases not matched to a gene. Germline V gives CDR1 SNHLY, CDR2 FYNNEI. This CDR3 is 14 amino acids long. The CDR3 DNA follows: TGTGCCAGCAGTCAACAGGGGGCTAATTCACCCCTCCACTTT. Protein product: CASSQQGANSPLHF.

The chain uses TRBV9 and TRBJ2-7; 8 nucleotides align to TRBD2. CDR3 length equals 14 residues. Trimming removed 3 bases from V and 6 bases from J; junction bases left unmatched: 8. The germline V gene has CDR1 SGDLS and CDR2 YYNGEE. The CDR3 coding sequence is TGTGCCAGCAGCGGTAGCGGGATGTCTCTCGAGCAGTACTTC. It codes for CASSGSGMSLEQYF. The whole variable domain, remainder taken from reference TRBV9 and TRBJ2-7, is DSGVTQTPKHLITATGQRVTLRCSPRSGDLSVYWYQQSLDQGLQFLIQYYNGEERAKGNILERFSAQQFPDLHSELNLSSLELGDSALYFCASSGSGMSLEQYFGPGTRLTVT.

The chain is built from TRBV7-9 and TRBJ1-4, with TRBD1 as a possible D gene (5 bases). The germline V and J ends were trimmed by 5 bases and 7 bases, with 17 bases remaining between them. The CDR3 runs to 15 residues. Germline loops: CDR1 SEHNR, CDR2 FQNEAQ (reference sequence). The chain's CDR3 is CASSPETAGSEKLFF. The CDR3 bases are TGTGCCAGCAGCCCAGAGACAGCGGGGAGTGAAAAACTGTTTTTT.

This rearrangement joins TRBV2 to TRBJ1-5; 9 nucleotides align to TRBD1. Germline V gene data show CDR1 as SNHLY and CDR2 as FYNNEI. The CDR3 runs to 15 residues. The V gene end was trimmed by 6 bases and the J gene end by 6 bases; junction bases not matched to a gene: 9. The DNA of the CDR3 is TGTGCCAGCAGCCCGGGACAGGGAATAAGTCAGCCCCAGCATTTT. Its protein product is CASSPGQGISQPQHF.

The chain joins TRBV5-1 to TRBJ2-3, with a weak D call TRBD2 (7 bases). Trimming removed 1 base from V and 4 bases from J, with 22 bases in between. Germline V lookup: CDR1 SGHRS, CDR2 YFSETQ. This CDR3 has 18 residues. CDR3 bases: TGCGCCAGCAGCTTGAATATGGGGAGGGGGGGCATGGCAGATACGCAGTATTTT. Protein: CASSLNMGRGGMADTQYF.

CDR3 sequence reads: CASSPFLNTEAFF. CDR3 DNA: TGTGCCAGCAGCCCCTTCCTGAACACTGAAGCTTTCTTT. This chain joins TRBV12-3 or TRBV12-4 and TRBJ1-1, with D unresolved. The CDR3 has 13 amino acids. V lost 6 bases and J lost 0, with 8 bases in between.

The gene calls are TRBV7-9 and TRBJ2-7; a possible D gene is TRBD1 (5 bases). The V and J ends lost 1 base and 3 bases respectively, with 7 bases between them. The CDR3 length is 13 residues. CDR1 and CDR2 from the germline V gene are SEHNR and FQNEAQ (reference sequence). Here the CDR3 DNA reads TGTGCCAGCAGCTTAGACGACAGCTACGAGCAGTACTTC. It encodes CASSLDDSYEQYF.

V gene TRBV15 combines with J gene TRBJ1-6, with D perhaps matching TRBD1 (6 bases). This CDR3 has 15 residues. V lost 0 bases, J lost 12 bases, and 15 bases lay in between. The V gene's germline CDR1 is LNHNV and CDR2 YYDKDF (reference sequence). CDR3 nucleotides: TGTGCCACCAGCAGAGAGATTGGGGGGGCCAGACCCCTCCACTTT. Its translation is CATSREIGGARPLHF. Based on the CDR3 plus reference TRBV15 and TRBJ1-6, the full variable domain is DAMVIQNPRYQVTQFGKPVTLSCSQTLNHNVMYWYQQKSSQAPKLLFHYYDKDFNNEADTPDNFQSRRPNTSFCFLDIRSPGLGDTAMYLCATSREIGGARPLHFGNGTRLTVT.

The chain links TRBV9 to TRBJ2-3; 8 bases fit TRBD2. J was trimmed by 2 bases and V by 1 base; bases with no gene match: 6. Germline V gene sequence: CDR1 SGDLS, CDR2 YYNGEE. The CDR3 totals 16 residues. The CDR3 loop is CASSVYSGVLTDTQYF. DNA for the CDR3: TGTGCCAGCAGCGTATATAGCGGGGTACTCACAGATACGCAGTATTTT.

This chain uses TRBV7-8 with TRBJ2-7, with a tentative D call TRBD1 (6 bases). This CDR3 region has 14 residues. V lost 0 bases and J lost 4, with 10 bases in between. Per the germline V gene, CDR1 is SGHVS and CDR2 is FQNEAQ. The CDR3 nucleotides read TGTGCCAGCAGCTTAGCTGGGGGCACTTACGAGCAGTACTTC. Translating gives CASSLAGGTYEQYF.

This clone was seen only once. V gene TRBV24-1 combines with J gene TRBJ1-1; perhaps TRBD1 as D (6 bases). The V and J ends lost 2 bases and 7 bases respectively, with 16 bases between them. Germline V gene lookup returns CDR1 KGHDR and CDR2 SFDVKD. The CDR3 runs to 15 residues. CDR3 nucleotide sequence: TGTGCCACCAGTGATTCTGGAGGGGGGGCGATTGAAGCTTTCTTT. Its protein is CATSDSGGGAIEAFF.

CDR3 region: CASSFRPSSGANVLTF. In nucleotides, the CDR3 is TGTGCCAGCAGTTTTCGCCCCTCCTCTGGGGCCAACGTCCTGACTTTC. This chain connects TRBV28 to TRBJ2-6; D not resolved. Germline V lookup: CDR1 MDHEN, CDR2 SYDVKM. With 3 bases removed from V and 0 bases from J, the gap between germline ends came to 9 bases. This CDR3 contains 16 residues. The full variable domain, completed using reference TRBV28 and TRBJ2-6, is DVKVTQSSRYLVKRTGEKVFLECVQDMDHENMFWYRQDPGLGLRLIYFSYDVKMKEKGDIPEGYSVSREKKERFSLILESASTNQTSMYLCASSFRPSSGANVLTFGAGSRLTVL.

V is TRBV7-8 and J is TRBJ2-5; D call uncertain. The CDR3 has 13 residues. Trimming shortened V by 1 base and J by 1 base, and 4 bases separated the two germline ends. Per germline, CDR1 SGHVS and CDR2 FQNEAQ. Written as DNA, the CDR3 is TGTGCCAGCAGCTTAGAGGCCCAAGAGACCCAGTACTTC. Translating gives CASSLEAQETQYF.

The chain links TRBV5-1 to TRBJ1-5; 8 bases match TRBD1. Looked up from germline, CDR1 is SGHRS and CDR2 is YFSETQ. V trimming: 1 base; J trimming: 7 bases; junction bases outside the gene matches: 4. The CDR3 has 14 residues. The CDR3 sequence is CASSLSGTGQPQHF. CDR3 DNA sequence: TGCGCCAGCAGCTTGTCAGGGACAGGCCAGCCCCAGCATTTT.

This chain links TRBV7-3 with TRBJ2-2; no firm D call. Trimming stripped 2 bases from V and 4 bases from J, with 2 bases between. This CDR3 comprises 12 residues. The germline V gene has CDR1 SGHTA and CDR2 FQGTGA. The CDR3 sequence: CASSLGTGELFF. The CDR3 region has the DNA TGTGCCAGCAGCTTAGGCACCGGGGAGCTGTTTTTT.